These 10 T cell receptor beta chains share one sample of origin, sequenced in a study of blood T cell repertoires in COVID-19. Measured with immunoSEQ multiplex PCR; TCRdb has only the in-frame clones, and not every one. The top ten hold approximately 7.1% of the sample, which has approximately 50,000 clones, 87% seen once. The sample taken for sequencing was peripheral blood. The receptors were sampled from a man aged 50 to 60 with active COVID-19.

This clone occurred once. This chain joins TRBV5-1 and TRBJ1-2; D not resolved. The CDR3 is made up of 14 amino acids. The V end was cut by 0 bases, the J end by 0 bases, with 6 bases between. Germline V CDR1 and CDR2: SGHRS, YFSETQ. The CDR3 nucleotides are TGCGCCAGCAGCTTGGACAGATCTAACTATGGCTACACCTTC. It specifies CASSLDRSNYGYTF.

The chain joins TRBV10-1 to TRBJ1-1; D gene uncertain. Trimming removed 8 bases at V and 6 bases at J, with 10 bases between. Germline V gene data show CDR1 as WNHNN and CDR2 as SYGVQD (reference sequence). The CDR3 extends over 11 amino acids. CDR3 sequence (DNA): TGCGCCAGCGGGGAGGGCTCTGAAGCTTTCTTT. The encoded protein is CASGEGSEAFF.

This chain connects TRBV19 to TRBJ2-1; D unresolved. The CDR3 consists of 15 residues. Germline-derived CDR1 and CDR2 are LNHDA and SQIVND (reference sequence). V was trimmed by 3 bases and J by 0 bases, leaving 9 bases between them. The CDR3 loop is CASSISISSYNEQFF. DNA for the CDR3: TGTGCCAGTAGTATTTCAATTTCCTCCTACAATGAGCAGTTCTTC. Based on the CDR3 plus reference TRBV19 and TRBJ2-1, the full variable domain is DGGITQSPKYLFRKEGQNVTLSCEQNLNHDAMYWYRQDPGQGLRLIYYSQIVNDFQKGDIAEGYSVSREKKESFPLTVTSAQKNPTAFYLCASSISISSYNEQFFGPGTRLTVL.

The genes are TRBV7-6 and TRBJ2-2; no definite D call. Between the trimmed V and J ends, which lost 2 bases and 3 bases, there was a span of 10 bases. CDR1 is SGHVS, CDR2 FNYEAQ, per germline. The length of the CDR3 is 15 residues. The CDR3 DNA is TGTGCCAGCAGCTTAATTTATGTTGACACCGGGGAGCTGTTTTTT. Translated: CASSLIYVDTGELFF.

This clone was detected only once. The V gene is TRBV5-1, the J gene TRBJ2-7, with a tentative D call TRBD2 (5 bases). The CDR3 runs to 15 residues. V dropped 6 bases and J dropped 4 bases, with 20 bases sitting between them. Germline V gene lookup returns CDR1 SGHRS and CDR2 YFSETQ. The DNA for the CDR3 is TGCGCCAGCACTCACCCGGAGGACGGAGGTTACGAGCAGTACTTC. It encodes CASTHPEDGGYEQYF.

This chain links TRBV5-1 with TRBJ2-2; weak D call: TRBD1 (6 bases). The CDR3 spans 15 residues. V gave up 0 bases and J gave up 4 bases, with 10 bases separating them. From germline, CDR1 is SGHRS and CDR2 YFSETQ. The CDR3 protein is CASSLERGGTGELFF. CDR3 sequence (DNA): TGCGCCAGCAGCTTGGAGCGAGGGGGCACCGGGGAGCTGTTTTTT.

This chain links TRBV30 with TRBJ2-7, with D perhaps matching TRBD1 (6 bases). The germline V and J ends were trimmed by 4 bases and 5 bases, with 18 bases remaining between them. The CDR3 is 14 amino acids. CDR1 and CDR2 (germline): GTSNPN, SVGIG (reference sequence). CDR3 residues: CAWNSGAPRDEQYF. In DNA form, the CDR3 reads TGTGCCTGGAACTCAGGGGCCCCCAGGGACGAGCAGTACTTC.

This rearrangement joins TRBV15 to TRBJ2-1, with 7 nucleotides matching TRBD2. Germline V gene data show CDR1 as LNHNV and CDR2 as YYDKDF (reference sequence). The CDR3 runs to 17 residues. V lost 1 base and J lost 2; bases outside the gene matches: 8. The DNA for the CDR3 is TGTGCCACCAGCAGAGTCGTGGACCGGGGGGCCTACAATGAGCAGTTCTTC. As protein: CATSRVVDRGAYNEQFF.

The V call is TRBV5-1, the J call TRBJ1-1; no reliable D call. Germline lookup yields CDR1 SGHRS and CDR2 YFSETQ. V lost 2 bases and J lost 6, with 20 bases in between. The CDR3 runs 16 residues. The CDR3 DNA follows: TGCGCCAGCAGCTTCGGTGAGGGCGTGAGGGTCCCTGAAGCTTTCTTT. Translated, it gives CASSFGEGVRVPEAFF. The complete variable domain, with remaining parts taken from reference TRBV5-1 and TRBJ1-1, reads KAGVTQTPRYLIKTRGQQVTLSCSPISGHRSVSWYQQTPGQGLQFLFEYFSETQRNKGNFPGRFSGRQFSNSRSEMNVSTLELGDSALYLCASSFGEGVRVPEAFFGQGTRLTVV.

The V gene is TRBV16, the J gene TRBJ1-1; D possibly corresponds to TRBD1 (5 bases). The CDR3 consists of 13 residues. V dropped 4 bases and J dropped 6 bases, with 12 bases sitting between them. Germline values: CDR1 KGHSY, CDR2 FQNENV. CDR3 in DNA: TGTGCCAGCAGCCCGAACGGGGGGTCTGAAGCTTTCTTT. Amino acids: CASSPNGGSEAFF.